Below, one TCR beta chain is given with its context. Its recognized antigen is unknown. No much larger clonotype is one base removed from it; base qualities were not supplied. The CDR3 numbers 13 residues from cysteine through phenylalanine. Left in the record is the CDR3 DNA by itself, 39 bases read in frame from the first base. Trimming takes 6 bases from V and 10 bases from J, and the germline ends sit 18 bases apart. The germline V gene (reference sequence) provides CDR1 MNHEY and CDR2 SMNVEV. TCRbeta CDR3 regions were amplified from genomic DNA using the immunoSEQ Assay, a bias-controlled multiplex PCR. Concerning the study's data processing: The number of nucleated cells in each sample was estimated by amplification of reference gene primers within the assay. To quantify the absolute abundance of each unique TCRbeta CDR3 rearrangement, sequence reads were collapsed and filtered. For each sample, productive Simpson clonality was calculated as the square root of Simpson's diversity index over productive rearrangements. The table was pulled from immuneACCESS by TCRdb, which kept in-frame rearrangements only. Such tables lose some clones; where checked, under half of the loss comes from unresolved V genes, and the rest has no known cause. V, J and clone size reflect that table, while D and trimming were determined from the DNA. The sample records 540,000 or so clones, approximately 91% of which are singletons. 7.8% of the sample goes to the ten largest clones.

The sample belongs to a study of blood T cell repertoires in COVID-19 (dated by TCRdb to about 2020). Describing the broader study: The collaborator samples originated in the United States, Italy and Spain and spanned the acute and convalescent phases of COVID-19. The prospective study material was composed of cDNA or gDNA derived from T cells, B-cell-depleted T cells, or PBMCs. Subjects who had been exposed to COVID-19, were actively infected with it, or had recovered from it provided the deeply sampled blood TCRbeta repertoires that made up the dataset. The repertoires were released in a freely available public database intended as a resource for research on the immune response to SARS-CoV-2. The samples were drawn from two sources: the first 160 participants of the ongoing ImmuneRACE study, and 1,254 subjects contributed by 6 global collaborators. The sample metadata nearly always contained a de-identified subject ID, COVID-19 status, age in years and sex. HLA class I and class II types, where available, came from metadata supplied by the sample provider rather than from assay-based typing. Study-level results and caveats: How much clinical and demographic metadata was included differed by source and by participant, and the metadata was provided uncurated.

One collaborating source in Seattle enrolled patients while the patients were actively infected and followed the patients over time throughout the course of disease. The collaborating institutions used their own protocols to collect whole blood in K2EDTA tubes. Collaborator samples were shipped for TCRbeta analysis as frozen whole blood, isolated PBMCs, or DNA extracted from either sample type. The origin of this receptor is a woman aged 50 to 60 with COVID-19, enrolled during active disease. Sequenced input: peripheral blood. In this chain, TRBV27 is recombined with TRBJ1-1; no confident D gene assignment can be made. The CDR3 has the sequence CASSLTLVSVAFF. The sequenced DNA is TGTGCCAGCAGCCTAACTCTCGTCTCCGTAGCTTTCTTT.